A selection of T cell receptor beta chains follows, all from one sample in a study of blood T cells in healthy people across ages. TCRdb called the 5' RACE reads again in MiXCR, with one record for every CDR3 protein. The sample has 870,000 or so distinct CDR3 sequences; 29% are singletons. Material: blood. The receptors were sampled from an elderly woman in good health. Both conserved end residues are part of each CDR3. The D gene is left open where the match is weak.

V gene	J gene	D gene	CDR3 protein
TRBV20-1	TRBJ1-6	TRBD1	CSARRRTGVSSYNSPLHF
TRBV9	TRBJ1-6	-	CASSVGTVLSSPLHF
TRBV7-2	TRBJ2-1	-	CASSGGIRGEQFF
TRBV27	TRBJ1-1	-	CASSLYNRTYEAFF
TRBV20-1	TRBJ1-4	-	CSARTARTNEKLFF
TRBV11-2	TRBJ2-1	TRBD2	CASSLRSGGGSYNEQFF
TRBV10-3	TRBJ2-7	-	CAISEYREGYEQYF
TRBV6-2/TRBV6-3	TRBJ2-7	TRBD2	CASSSGTSGAQQYF
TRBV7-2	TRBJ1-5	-	CASSLVGTVRGSQPQHF
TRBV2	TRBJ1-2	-	CAGRYRSSNGYTF
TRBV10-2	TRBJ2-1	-	CASSQAANEQFF
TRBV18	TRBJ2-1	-	CASSPRKGEGNEQFF
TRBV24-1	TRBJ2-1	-	CATSDFGQGGYNEQFF
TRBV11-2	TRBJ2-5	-	CASSPGGEGFFSNEQYF
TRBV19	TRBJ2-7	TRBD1	CASSPGTGGNEQYF
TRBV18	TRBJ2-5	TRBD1	CASSPPGGADIRYF
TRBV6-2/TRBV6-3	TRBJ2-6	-	CASTLGHSSGANVLTF
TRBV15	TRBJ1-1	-	CATSRDRVRAFF
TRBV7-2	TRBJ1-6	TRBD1	CASSSGQVRTPLHF
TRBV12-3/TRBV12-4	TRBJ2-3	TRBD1	CASRTTGARTDTQYF
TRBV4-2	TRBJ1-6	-	CASSQDFGAYNSPLHF
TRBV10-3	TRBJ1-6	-	CAISEGISYNSPLHF
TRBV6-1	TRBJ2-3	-	CASSGEGAWTDTQYF
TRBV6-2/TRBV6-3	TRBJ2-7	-	CSSSYSIGTAYEQYF
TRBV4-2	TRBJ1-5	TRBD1	CASSQDYWTGGRSSNQPQHF
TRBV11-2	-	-	CASSSPTTAYEQYF
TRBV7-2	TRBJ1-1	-	CASSLVTGGSTEAFF
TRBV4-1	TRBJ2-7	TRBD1	CASSQGTACEQYF
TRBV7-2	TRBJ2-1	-	CAGSLGHRGANQQFF
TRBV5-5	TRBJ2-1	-	CASSFGLAAYNEQFF
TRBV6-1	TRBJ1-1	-	CASSELRETTEAFF
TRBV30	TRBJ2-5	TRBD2	CAWWGGVNEQYF
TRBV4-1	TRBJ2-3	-	CASSPRAGDTQYF
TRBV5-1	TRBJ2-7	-	CASSAEKYEQYF
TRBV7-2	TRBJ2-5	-	CASSEGGGRETQYF
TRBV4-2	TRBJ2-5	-	CASSLVSLAQGETQYF
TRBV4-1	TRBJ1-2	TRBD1	CASSRRDRGSGYTF
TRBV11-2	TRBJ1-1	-	CASSAQGGTEAFF
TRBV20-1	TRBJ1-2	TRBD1	CSATGQEREGYTF
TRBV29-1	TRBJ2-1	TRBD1	CSAPYDFTPGTGYNEQFF
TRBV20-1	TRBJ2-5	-	CSARALETQYF
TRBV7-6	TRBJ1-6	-	CASSWEAYNSPLHF
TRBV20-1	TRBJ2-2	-	CSARGPGLTPTRGELFF
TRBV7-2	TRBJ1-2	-	CASSLVSGGYTF
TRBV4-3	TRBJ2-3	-	CASSHSRQVRTDTQYF
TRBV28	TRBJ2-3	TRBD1	CASNPRGFSGGFSSTDTQYF
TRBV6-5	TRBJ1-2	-	CASSYFSGDVGGYTF
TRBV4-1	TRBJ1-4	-	CASSQAVKGSTNEKLFF
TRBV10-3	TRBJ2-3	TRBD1	CAIRPDRGMGTDTQYF
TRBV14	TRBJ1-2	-	CASSQDGSSNYGYTF
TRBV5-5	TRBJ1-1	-	CASSQGGVGAEAFF
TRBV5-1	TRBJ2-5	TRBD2	CASSYLAGQETQYF
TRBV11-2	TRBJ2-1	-	CANSLSGNEQFF
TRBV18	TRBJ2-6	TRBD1	CASSPGTGGTGADVLTF
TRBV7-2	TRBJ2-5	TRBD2	CASSLKGPSGGVGSNEQYF
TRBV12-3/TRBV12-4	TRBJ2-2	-	CASSLRVGQSTGELFF
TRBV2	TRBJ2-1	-	CASSFGSGQSNEQFF
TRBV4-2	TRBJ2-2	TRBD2	CASSQETSGGGTGELFF
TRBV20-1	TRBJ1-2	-	CSAWTADTNYGYTF